The clone carrying this T cell receptor (beta chain) was counted at least ten times. Its antigen is undetermined. V lost 5 bases, J lost 2 bases, and 17 bases stayed unmatched. Germline CDR1 reads SGHTA; CDR2 reads FQGNSA. The length of the CDR3 is 19 residues. The study's findings and limits: Greatest tumor Treg TCR overlap was with tumor naive CD4+ cells.

Memory CD4+ T cells were sorted as CD4+CD45RO+CD25- cells. Full-length variable regions came from constant-region reverse primers plus semi-nested Nested Universal Primer A PCR. Using its own MiXCR run on the 5' RACE reads, TCRdb lists one record per CDR3 protein. This table has several thousand distinct CDR3 sequences, approximately 40% appearing once. The chain couples TRBV7-2 to TRBJ2-7, with 11 nucleotides matching TRBD2. Sequenced material: tumor-infiltrating memory CD4+ T cells sorted from the breast tumor. Described subset: memory CD4+ T cells, CD4+CD45RO+CD25-. The receptor was isolated from a female donor with breast cancer. The CDR3 region has the DNA TGTGCCAGCAGCCCCAGGAGGACTAGCGGGTTTGAAACTGCCTACGAGCAGTACTTC. Residues: CASSPRRTSGFETAYEQYF.